The rows below give T cell receptor beta chains drawn from one sample of a study of beta chain features in type 1 diabetes. Measured with immunoSEQ multiplex PCR; TCRdb has only the in-frame clones, and not every one. Of hundreds of thousands of clones listed, around 28% are singletons. Sequences were obtained from naive CD4+ T cells from blood. The receptors here all came from a man between 18 and 35 years old in good health. The CDR3 runs from the conserved cysteine through the conserved F or W. Each record gives: CDR3 protein, CDR3 DNA, CDR3 length, clone size, J gene, V gene, D gene. The D gene is left open where the match is weak. For some rows the clone size is stated as once, few or many, or as a class when expanded; others skip it.

CDR3 protein: CASSGTSANRDIQYF
CDR3 DNA: TGTGCCAGCAGTGGAACCTCAGCTAATCGGGACATTCAGTACTTC
CDR3 length: 15
clone size: few
J gene: TRBJ2-4
V gene: TRBV25-1
D gene: NA

CDR3 protein: CAWSGDRAVREQYF
CDR3 DNA: TGTGCCTGGAGTGGGGACAGGGCTGTTCGGGAGCAGTACTTC
CDR3 length: 14
clone size: NA
J gene: TRBJ2-7
V gene: TRBV30
D gene: TRBD1

CDR3 protein: CASGGTPFSEQYF
CDR3 DNA: TGTGCCAGTGGAGGGACACCCTTTTCCGAGCAGTACTTC
CDR3 length: 13
clone size: NA
J gene: TRBJ2-7
V gene: TRBV28
D gene: NA

CDR3 protein: CSASGGYGYTF
CDR3 DNA: TGCAGTGCCAGCGGTGGCTATGGCTACACCTTC
CDR3 length: 11
clone size: NA
J gene: TRBJ1-2
V gene: TRBV20-1
D gene: NA

CDR3 protein: CASSYRGSGELFF
CDR3 DNA: TGTGCCAGCAGTTACAGGGGATCCGGGGAGCTGTTTTTT
CDR3 length: 13
clone size: few
J gene: TRBJ2-2
V gene: TRBV27
D gene: TRBD1

CDR3 protein: CAISDGDSAYEQYF
CDR3 DNA: TGTGCCATCAGTGATGGGGATTCGGCCTACGAGCAGTACTTC
CDR3 length: 14
clone size: once
J gene: TRBJ2-7
V gene: TRBV10-3
D gene: NA

CDR3 protein: CASSENQETQYF
CDR3 DNA: TGTGCTAGCAGCGAAAATCAAGAGACCCAGTACTTC
CDR3 length: 12
clone size: NA
J gene: TRBJ2-5
V gene: TRBV7-7
D gene: NA

CDR3 protein: CASSLRETQYF
CDR3 DNA: TGCGCCAGCAGCTTGAGGGAGACCCAGTACTTC
CDR3 length: 11
clone size: few
J gene: TRBJ2-5
V gene: TRBV5-1
D gene: NA

CDR3 protein: CAWSLGRQVKQYF
CDR3 DNA: TGTGCCTGGAGTCTGGGACGACAAGTTAAGCAGTATTTT
CDR3 length: 13
clone size: NA
J gene: TRBJ2-3
V gene: TRBV30
D gene: NA

CDR3 protein: CASRWTRGEETQYF
CDR3 DNA: TGTGCCAGCAGGTGGACGAGAGGGGAAGAGACCCAGTACTTC
CDR3 length: 14
clone size: NA
J gene: TRBJ2-5
V gene: TRBV2
D gene: NA

CDR3 protein: CASSPRPTHHEQYF
CDR3 DNA: TGTGCCAGCAGCCCCCGGCCCACCCACCACGAGCAGTACTTC
CDR3 length: 14
clone size: few
J gene: TRBJ2-7
V gene: TRBV7-2
D gene: NA

CDR3 protein: CSVEDPGENTEAFF
CDR3 DNA: TGCAGCGTTGAAGACCCAGGGGAGAACACTGAAGCTTTCTTT
CDR3 length: 14
clone size: few
J gene: TRBJ1-1
V gene: TRBV29-1
D gene: NA

CDR3 protein: CSVEGGRIEAFF
CDR3 DNA: TGCAGCGTTGAGGGGGGACGTATTGAAGCTTTCTTT
CDR3 length: 12
clone size: few
J gene: TRBJ1-1
V gene: TRBV29-1
D gene: NA

CDR3 protein: CASSLTGGYTQYF
CDR3 DNA: TGTGCCAGCAGCTTGACAGGGGGGTATACGCAGTATTTT
CDR3 length: 13
clone size: NA
J gene: TRBJ2-3
V gene: TRBV25-1
D gene: TRBD1

CDR3 protein: CASSPLDGREGYNEQFF
CDR3 DNA: TGTGCCAGCAGCCCTCTAGACGGTCGGGAGGGATACAATGAGCAGTTCTTC
CDR3 length: 17
clone size: NA
J gene: TRBJ2-1
V gene: TRBV9
D gene: TRBD2

CDR3 protein: CASSSWYQGTEAFF
CDR3 DNA: TGTGCCAGCAGCTCGTGGTACCAGGGGACTGAAGCTTTCTTT
CDR3 length: 14
clone size: NA
J gene: TRBJ1-1
V gene: TRBV7-2
D gene: NA

CDR3 protein: CASSFAPPGEQYF
CDR3 DNA: TGTGCCAGCAGTTTCGCCCCGCCTGGCGAGCAGTACTTC
CDR3 length: 13
clone size: once
J gene: TRBJ2-7
V gene: TRBV2
D gene: NA

CDR3 protein: CSVDGTSGNQETQYF
CDR3 DNA: TGCAGCGTGGACGGGACTAGCGGAAATCAAGAGACCCAGTACTTC
CDR3 length: 15
clone size: few
J gene: TRBJ2-5
V gene: TRBV29-1
D gene: TRBD2

CDR3 protein: CAWNPGTRNGELFF
CDR3 DNA: TGTGCCTGGAATCCCGGGACTAGGAACGGGGAGCTGTTTTTT
CDR3 length: 14
clone size: few
J gene: TRBJ2-2
V gene: TRBV30
D gene: TRBD2

CDR3 protein: CASSLRTGNYEQYF
CDR3 DNA: TGTGCCAGTAGTCTTCGGACAGGGAACTACGAGCAGTACTTC
CDR3 length: 14
clone size: NA
J gene: TRBJ2-7
V gene: TRBV19
D gene: TRBD1

CDR3 protein: CAWSRELQGFGGYTF
CDR3 DNA: TGTGCCTGGAGTCGCGAATTACAGGGGTTCGGTGGCTACACCTTC
CDR3 length: 15
clone size: few
J gene: TRBJ1-2
V gene: TRBV30
D gene: TRBD1

CDR3 protein: CASSSGFGQYF
CDR3 DNA: TGTGCCAGCAGCTCGGGCTTCGGCCAGTACTTC
CDR3 length: 11
clone size: NA
J gene: TRBJ2-5
V gene: TRBV7-9
D gene: NA

CDR3 protein: CSVGQAGEAFF
CDR3 DNA: TGCAGCGTTGGTCAGGCAGGAGAAGCTTTCTTT
CDR3 length: 11
clone size: NA
J gene: TRBJ1-1
V gene: TRBV29-1
D gene: NA

CDR3 protein: CASSFSAGTTEAFF
CDR3 DNA: TGTGCCAGCAGCTTCTCGGCGGGAACCACTGAAGCTTTCTTT
CDR3 length: 14
clone size: few
J gene: TRBJ1-1
V gene: TRBV7-8
D gene: NA

CDR3 protein: CASQDFSGNTIYF
CDR3 DNA: TGTGCCTCCCAGGATTTCTCTGGAAACACCATATATTTT
CDR3 length: 13
clone size: few
J gene: TRBJ1-3
V gene: TRBV30
D gene: NA

CDR3 protein: CASSQWIYYEQYF
CDR3 DNA: TGCGCCAGCAGCCAGTGGATCTACTACGAGCAGTACTTC
CDR3 length: 13
clone size: few
J gene: TRBJ2-7
V gene: TRBV4-1
D gene: NA

CDR3 protein: CASSPRGQSTDTQYF
CDR3 DNA: TGTGCCAGCAGCCCCCGGGGGCAGAGCACAGATACGCAGTATTTT
CDR3 length: 15
clone size: NA
J gene: TRBJ2-3
V gene: TRBV5-4
D gene: NA

CDR3 protein: CASSANKMASSYNEQFF
CDR3 DNA: TGTGCCAGCAGCGCCAATAAAATGGCGAGCTCCTACAATGAGCAGTTCTTC
CDR3 length: 17
clone size: few
J gene: TRBJ2-1
V gene: TRBV9
D gene: NA

CDR3 protein: CASSSPQRRPYEQYF
CDR3 DNA: TGTGCCAGCAGTTCCCCCCAAAGACGGCCCTACGAGCAGTACTTC
CDR3 length: 15
clone size: NA
J gene: TRBJ2-7
V gene: TRBV27
D gene: NA

CDR3 protein: CASSARATVAKNIQYF
CDR3 DNA: TGCGCCAGCAGTGCCCGGGCCACCGTAGCCAAAAACATTCAGTACTTC
CDR3 length: 16
clone size: NA
J gene: TRBJ2-4
V gene: TRBV23-1
D gene: NA

CDR3 protein: CASSPTVSGANVLTF
CDR3 DNA: TGCGCCAGCAGCCCTACGGTCTCTGGGGCCAACGTCCTGACTTTC
CDR3 length: 15
clone size: few
J gene: TRBJ2-6
V gene: TRBV5-1
D gene: NA

CDR3 protein: CASSVSSFGETQYF
CDR3 DNA: TGTGCCAGCAGCGTAAGCTCTTTCGGAGAGACCCAGTACTTC
CDR3 length: 14
clone size: NA
J gene: TRBJ2-5
V gene: TRBV9
D gene: NA

CDR3 protein: CAFRGDVGNEKLFF
CDR3 DNA: TGTGCCTTCCGTGGGGATGTGGGTAATGAAAAACTGTTTTTT
CDR3 length: 14
clone size: few
J gene: TRBJ1-4
V gene: TRBV30
D gene: NA

CDR3 protein: CAWSVKNYNEQFF
CDR3 DNA: TGTGCCTGGAGTGTAAAGAACTACAATGAGCAGTTCTTC
CDR3 length: 13
clone size: NA
J gene: TRBJ2-1
V gene: TRBV30
D gene: NA